This entry describes one T cell receptor beta chain. There are 14 residues in the CDR3. The germline V gene has CDR1 KGHSH and CDR2 LQKENI. Trimming stripped 3 bases from V and 7 bases from J, with 13 bases between. This sample is drawn from a study of T cell changes during pregnancy in multiple sclerosis. Measured with immunoSEQ multiplex PCR; TCRdb has only the in-frame clones, and not every one. The sample carries 55,000 or so clones, around 92% recorded once. This specimen consisted of CD4+ T cells from peripheral blood mononuclear cells, obtained after pregnancy. The V gene is TRBV18, the J gene TRBJ2-1; maybe TRBD1 (5 bases). The source of this sequence is a female donor in good health, enrolled as a control in a pregnancy study. Here the CDR3 reads CASSPHPPGNEQFF. The CDR3, as DNA: TGTGCCAGCTCACCCCACCCCCCAGGGAATGAGCAGTTCTTC.